This TCR beta chain was sequenced for a study of cytomegalovirus exposure and HLA in healthy donors. Method: immunoSEQ multiplex PCR; TCRdb's copy keeps in-frame clones and lacks some. This sample has 150,000 or so clones, with 75% to 90% found just once. Donors came from a validation cohort of 90 to 150 subjects, distinct from the first 666-subject cohort. A single count supports this clone. Input material: PBMCs. This TCR derives from a young woman in good health and CMV-seronegative.

CDR3 amino acids: CASSQNGRTRFNEQFF. Here the CDR3 DNA reads TGTGCCAGCAGCCAGAACGGAAGGACTAGGTTCAATGAGCAGTTCTTC. V usage is TRBV4-2 and J usage is TRBJ2-1, with 7 bases matching TRBD2. Looked up from germline, CDR1 is LGHNA and CDR2 is YNFKEQ. The CDR3 is made up of 16 amino acids. The V segment lost 3 bases and the J segment 6 bases; nucleotides outside the gene matches: 11.